The 18 T cell receptor beta chains below come from one sample, sequenced in a study of response to subunit inactivated influenza vaccine. One entry per CDR3 protein results from TCRdb running MiXCR on the RT-PCR reads. The table records around 760,000 distinct CDR3 sequences, approximately 15% of them present only once. The sample here was PBMCs from blood, taken around 15 days before vaccination. The source of these receptors is a man over 45 who received an inactivated influenza vaccine.

This clonotype turned up a few times. The chain links TRBV7-8 to TRBJ1-2, with no clear D. Germline V gene lookup returns CDR1 SGHVS and CDR2 FQNEAQ. Trimming stripped 5 bases from V and 5 bases from J, with 15 bases between. This CDR3 is built from 14 residues. CDR3 amino acids: CASSQTTGLYGYTF. The CDR3 DNA reads TGTGCCAGCAGCCAGACCACCGGACTGTATGGCTACACCTTC.

The DNA of the CDR3 is TGTGCCAGCAGCCCGAACCGGAGCGGGGGCGGGTTCGGGGAGCTGTTTTTT. This encodes CASSPNRSGGGFGELFF. The chain has TRBV7-2 and TRBJ2-2, with 8 bases matching TRBD2. The J segment lost 7 bases and the V segment lost 5 bases, leaving 15 bases of the junction unmatched. The CDR3 length is 17 residues. CDR1 is SGHTA, CDR2 FQGNSA, per germline.

Many counts were recorded for this clonotype. The rearrangement joins TRBV6-5 to TRBJ1-2; 8 bases align to TRBD1. Trimming removed 4 bases from V and 8 bases from J; junction bases left unmatched: 9. Germline-derived CDR1 and CDR2 are MNHEY and SVGAGI. The CDR3 is 14 amino acids. The DNA of the CDR3 is TGTGCCAGCAGTTCGGACAGGGTGTTACGAGGCTACACCTTC. Protein sequence: CASSSDRVLRGYTF.

V gene TRBV10-3 combines with J gene TRBJ2-1, with a possible D match to TRBD1 (5 bases). V was pared by 2 bases and J by 5 bases, with 19 bases between. CDR3 size: 17 residues. The germline V gene encodes CDR1 ENHRY and CDR2 SYGVKD. The CDR3 loop reads CAISETWFSRADNEQFF. DNA for the CDR3: TGTGCCATCAGTGAGACCTGGTTTAGCAGGGCCGACAATGAGCAGTTCTTC.

This clonotype was seen a few times. The rearrangement links TRBV5-1 to TRBJ1-2; D might be TRBD1 (5 bases). The CDR3 consists of 16 residues. The ends were cut back, 5 bases at V and 0 bases at J, with 17 bases in the middle. Germline V gives CDR1 SGHRS, CDR2 YFSETQ. CDR3 sequence reads: CASRGGTDEANYGYTF. The DNA for the CDR3 is TGCGCCAGCAGGGGTGGGACGGATGAAGCTAACTATGGCTACACCTTC.

V and J are TRBV12-3 or TRBV12-4 and TRBJ1-1, with D possibly TRBD1 on 5 matching bases. V dropped 6 bases and J dropped 6 bases, with 17 bases sitting between them. CDR3 length: 14 amino acids. CDR3 DNA sequence: TGTGCCAGCAGCCAAAACCAGGGTGCCGCTGAAGCTTTCTTT. It specifies CASSQNQGAAEAFF.

The J gene is TRBJ2-1, the V gene TRBV5-6; 9 nucleotides align to TRBD2. CDR1 is SGHDT, CDR2 YYEEEE, per germline. V dropped 0 bases and J dropped 10; count of bases not matched to a gene: 17. The CDR3 contains 18 residues. This CDR3 reads CASSLDGSGGPRGGEQFF. For the CDR3, the DNA is TGTGCCAGCAGCTTGGATGGTAGCGGGGGCCCCCGGGGGGGGGAGCAGTTCTTC. The whole variable domain, filled in from reference TRBV5-6 and TRBJ2-1, reads DAGVTQSPTHLIKTRGQQVTLRCSPKSGHDTVSWYQQALGQGPQFIFQYYEEEERQRGNFPDRFSGHQFPNYSSELNVNALLLGDSALYLCASSLDGSGGPRGGEQFFGPGTRLTVL.

Only a few counts were recorded for this clonotype. The chain couples TRBV5-1 to TRBJ2-2; 8 positions match TRBD2. Germline V gene data show CDR1 as SGHRS and CDR2 as YFSETQ. The CDR3 runs 12 residues. The CDR3 here is CGPLAGTGELFF. CDR3 nucleotide sequence: TGCGGCCCCCTAGCGGGCACCGGGGAGCTGTTTTTT.

This clonotype has ten or more counts. The J gene is TRBJ2-1, the V gene TRBV10-3; D tentatively reads TRBD1 or TRBD2 (5 bases each). The CDR3 sequence is 17 residues long. Germline loops: CDR1 ENHRY, CDR2 SYGVKD. V lost 4 bases to trimming and J lost 1 base, with 17 bases between them. The CDR3 protein is CAISVGGIVSSYNEQFF. Written as DNA, the CDR3 is TGTGCCATCAGTGTTGGGGGAATAGTGAGTTCCTACAATGAGCAGTTCTTC.

This clonotype has more than one count but fewer than ten. V and J are TRBV4-1 and TRBJ2-5, with D perhaps matching TRBD1 or TRBD2 (5 bases each). The CDR3 contains 15 residues. Trimming removed 0 bases at V and 3 bases at J, with 11 bases between. Germline V gene lookup returns CDR1 MGHRA and CDR2 YSYEKL. The CDR3 region has the DNA TGCGCCAGCAGCCAAGAAGGGACGCCGAAAGAGACCCAGTACTTC. This codes for CASSQEGTPKETQYF.

A remark on this clonotype: The junction differs from germline at one of its ends, possibly a read error. The chain has TRBV3-1 and TRBJ2-7, with 12 bases lining up with TRBD2. Germline CDR1 is LGHDT and CDR2 is YNNKEL (reference sequence). The CDR3 runs to 18 residues. The CDR3 protein is CTSSSALAGGLASYEQYF. The CDR3 DNA reads as TGTACCAGCAGTTCCGCACTAGCGGGGGGCCTTGCCTCCTACGAGCAGTACTTC.

The gene calls are TRBV7-2 and TRBJ2-3; D remains ambiguous. The V end lost 0 bases, the J end lost 2 bases, and 9 bases lay between the germline ends. Germline V gene lookup returns CDR1 SGHTA and CDR2 FQGNSA. CDR3 length: 15 residues. CDR3 nucleotide sequence: TGTGCCAGCAGCTTAGCGGGGTTTAACACAGATACGCAGTATTTT. Amino acids: CASSLAGFNTDTQYF. The whole variable domain, filled in from reference TRBV7-2 and TRBJ2-3, reads GAGVSQSPSNKVTEKGKDVELRCDPISGHTALYWYRQSLGQGLEFLIYFQGNSAPDKSGLPSDRFSAERTGGSVSTLTIQRTQQEDSAVYLCASSLAGFNTDTQYFGPGTRLTVL.

A word on this clonotype: This sequence may be a read error, since a much larger clone differs from it by one base. The chain links TRBV12-3 or TRBV12-4 to TRBJ2-1; D is possibly TRBD1 (6 bases). This CDR3 spans 14 amino acids. The ends were cut back, 7 bases at V and 9 bases at J, with 19 bases in the middle. CDR3 nucleotide sequence: TGTGCCAGCATATGGGGGCACGCGAGAAGTGAGCAGTTCTTC. It is translated as CASIWGHARSEQFF.

The chain couples TRBV11-2 to TRBJ2-1, with TRBD1 as a possible D gene (5 bases). Trimming removed 0 bases from V and 5 bases from J, with 17 bases in between. Germline CDR1 and CDR2: SGHAT and FQNNGV. The CDR3 totals 17 residues. The CDR3 protein is CASSLDVRAGLHNEQFF. CDR3 DNA sequence: TGTGCCAGCAGCTTAGACGTCAGGGCAGGGCTCCACAATGAGCAGTTCTTC.

This clonotype came up a few times. The chain couples TRBV20-1 to TRBJ1-2; weak D call: TRBD1 (6 bases). Between the trimmed V and J ends, which lost 0 bases and 4 bases, there was a span of 12 bases. Germline loops: CDR1 DFQATT, CDR2 SNEGSKA (reference sequence). The CDR3 spans 14 residues. The CDR3, as DNA: TGCAGTGCTAGAGACCGGGACAAGAGCTATGGCTACACCTTC. The encoded protein is CSARDRDKSYGYTF.

This clonotype was seen only a few times. The chain employs TRBV5-1 and TRBJ1-4, with 8 bases lining up with TRBD1. J was trimmed by 8 bases and V by 4 bases; bases with no gene match: 13. Germline assignment: CDR1 SGHRS and CDR2 YFSETQ. CDR3 size: 16 residues. The CDR3, as DNA: TGCGCCAGCAGCCTGGCCTCGACAGGGGTTAGCGAAAAACTGTTTTTT. This encodes CASSLASTGVSEKLFF.

This clonotype was observed a few times. The genes are TRBV29-1 and TRBJ2-3, with D uncertain. CDR1 SQVTM and CDR2 ANQGSEA come from the germline V gene. V lost 5 bases to trimming and J lost 3 bases, with 9 bases between them. The CDR3 runs 12 residues. The CDR3 reads CSVRVSTDTQYF. The CDR3 region has the DNA TGCAGCGTTCGGGTCAGTACAGATACGCAGTATTTT.

This clonotype was observed at least ten times. The V and J genes are TRBV11-2 and TRBJ2-5; 8 bases align to TRBD2. The CDR3 contains 16 residues. Trimming removed 2 bases from V and 5 bases from J; junction bases left unmatched: 10. Germline lookup yields CDR1 SGHAT and CDR2 FQNNGV. The CDR3 DNA follows: TGTGCCAGCAGCTTACAACTAGCGGCTCCAAGTGAGACCCAGTACTTC. Translated: CASSLQLAAPSETQYF. Supplemented by reference TRBV11-2 and TRBJ2-5, the full variable domain reads EAGVAQSPRYKIIEKRQSVAFWCNPISGHATLYWYQQILGQGPKLLIQFQNNGVVDDSQLPKDRFSAERLKGVDSTLKIQPAKLEDSAVYLCASSLQLAAPSETQYFGPGTRLLVL.